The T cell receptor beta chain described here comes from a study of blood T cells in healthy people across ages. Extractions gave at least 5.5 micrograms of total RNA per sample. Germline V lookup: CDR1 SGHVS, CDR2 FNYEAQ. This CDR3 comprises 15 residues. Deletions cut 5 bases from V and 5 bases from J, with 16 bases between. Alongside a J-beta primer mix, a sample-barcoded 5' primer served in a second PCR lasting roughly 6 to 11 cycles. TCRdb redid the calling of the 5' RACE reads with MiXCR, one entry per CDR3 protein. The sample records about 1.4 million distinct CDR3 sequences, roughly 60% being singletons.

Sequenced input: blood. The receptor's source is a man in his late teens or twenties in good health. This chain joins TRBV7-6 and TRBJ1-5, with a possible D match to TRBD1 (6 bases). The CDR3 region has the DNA TGTGCCAGCAGCAACCAGGGGAGGGGTGATCAGCCCCAGCATTTT. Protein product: CASSNQGRGDQPQHF. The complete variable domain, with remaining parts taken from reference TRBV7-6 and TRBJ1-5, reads GAGVSQSPRYKVTKRGQDVALRCDPISGHVSLYWYRQALGQGPEFLTYFNYEAQQDKSGLPNDRFSAERPEGSISTLTIQRTEQRDSAMYRCASSNQGRGDQPQHFGDGTRLSIL.